This T cell receptor (beta chain) was sequenced in a study of neoadjuvant nivolumab and ipilimumab in lung cancer. Study-level information: Nivolumab 3 mg/kg was given days 1, 15 and 29, plus ipilimumab 1 mg/kg day 1 in combination.

Study-level results: TCR receptors were sequenced in few samples.

Profiling relied on immunoSEQ multiplex PCR, and the TCRdb table lists in-frame clones only, not all of them. Among under 4,500 clones, about 79% were seen once, and the ten largest hold under 1.5%. Of note for this clone: The target antigen is unknown.

CDR1 is MDHEN, CDR2 SYDVKM, per germline. Trimming shortened V by 6 bases and J by 9 bases, and 14 bases separated the two germline ends. This CDR3 is built from 12 residues. This receptor was obtained from an adult with non-small cell lung cancer. The chain has TRBV28 and TRBJ1-2, with D maybe TRBD1 (5 bases). Source: peripheral blood, taken after neoadjuvant nivolumab, alone or with ipilimumab, at or shortly before surgery. CDR3 in amino acids: CASSGTVLSYTF. As DNA, the CDR3 is TGTGCCAGCAGCGGGACTGTTTTGAGCTACACCTTC.